These T cell receptor beta chains were read from a single sample in a study of cytomegalovirus exposure and HLA in healthy donors. TCRdb keeps only in-frame clones here, not all; method: immunoSEQ multiplex PCR. The listing records tens of thousands of clones. The sequenced sample was PBMCs. The source is a female donor in good health and CMV-seronegative. Both conserved end residues are part of each CDR3. The D gene is left open where the match is weak.

D	V	J	DNA	CDR3
-	TRBV4-1	TRBJ1-1	TGCGCCAGCAGCCAATACCACACCTCGCGGACTGAAGCTTTCTTT	CASSQYHTSRTEAFF
-	TRBV7-6	TRBJ2-7	TGTGCCAGCAGCTTAGACGAGGGCAGAAACTACGAGCAGTACTTC	CASSLDEGRNYEQYF
-	TRBV5-1	TRBJ2-7	TGCGCCAGCACCTGGGGGGGGCGCGGCAACGAGCAGTACTTC	CASTWGGRGNEQYF
-	TRBV19	TRBJ2-7	TGTGCCAGTAGCTCTTCCGGGAACTACGGTGGCGAGCAGTACTTC	CASSSSGNYGGEQYF
-	TRBV6-5	TRBJ1-1	TGTGCCAGCAGTTACTCCCAGGCGCCCTCGAACACTGAAGCTTTCTTT	CASSYSQAPSNTEAFF
-	TRBV7-9	TRBJ2-3	TGTGCCAGCAGGTACAGCAGGACAGATACGCAGTATTTT	CASRYSRTDTQYF
-	TRBV11-3	TRBJ2-7	TGTGCCAGCAGCTTAAACTTGCGGAGCTACGAGCAGTACTTC	CASSLNLRSYEQYF
-	TRBV25-1	TRBJ1-1	TGTGCCAGCAGTGGAAGGGGGGGAGAGACTGAAGCTTTCTTT	CASSGRGGETEAFF
TRBD2	TRBV29-1	TRBJ2-2	TGCAGCGTTGAAGATTCAGGGACTAGCGTCGCCGGGGAGCTGTTTTTT	CSVEDSGTSVAGELFF
TRBD1	TRBV19	TRBJ1-4	TGTGCCAGTAGTATCCGGGACAGGGGTGAAAAACTGTTTTTT	CASSIRDRGEKLFF
TRBD2	TRBV27	TRBJ2-7	TGTGCCAGCAGTTCGCTGACTAGCGGGAGCCACGAGCAGTACTTC	CASSSLTSGSHEQYF
TRBD1	TRBV7-2	TRBJ2-2	TGTGCCAGCAGCCCCCCGACAGGGTTTGGCGGGGAGCTGTTTTTT	CASSPPTGFGGELFF
-	TRBV6-5	TRBJ2-5	TGTGCCAGCAGTTACTCGCACAGCCAAGAGACCCAGTACTTC	CASSYSHSQETQYF
TRBD2	TRBV30	TRBJ2-3	TGTGCCTGGAGTGCGGGACTAGCGGGGGGAAAAAATTCGTGGTATTTT	CAWSAGLAGGKNSWYF
-	TRBV19	TRBJ1-2	TGTGCCAGTAGTATAGAATCAGGGGCCGGTGGCTACACCTTC	CASSIESGAGGYTF
TRBD2	TRBV5-1	TRBJ2-5	TGCGCCAGCAGCAGAGCGGGAGGGCCGATAGAGACCCAGTACTTC	CASSRAGGPIETQYF
TRBD1	TRBV10-3	TRBJ2-6	TGTGCCATCAGGGCACCGGGACAGTCTGGGGCCAACGTCCTGACTTTC	CAIRAPGQSGANVLTF
-	TRBV30	TRBJ1-1	TGTGCCTGGACCAGCCTCGGGGTGGCTATGAACACTGAAGCTTTCTTT	CAWTSLGVAMNTEAFF
-	TRBV29-1	TRBJ1-1	TGCAGCGTTGAAACCCAGGGTGAAACTGAAGCTTTCTTT	CSVETQGETEAFF
-	TRBV6-5	TRBJ1-2	TGTGCCAGCAGTTACCGGGGGATCGGCTATGGCTACACCTTC	CASSYRGIGYGYTF
TRBD1	TRBV9	TRBJ1-2	TGTGCCAGCAGCGTCGGGACAGACGACTATGGCTACACCTTC	CASSVGTDDYGYTF
TRBD2	TRBV5-1	TRBJ2-7	TGCGCCAGCGGACTAGCGGGACCCTACGAGCAGTACTTC	CASGLAGPYEQYF
TRBD1	TRBV6-1	TRBJ1-6	TGTGCCAGCAGTGAAGACAGGGGATTGGGTTCACCCCTCCACTTT	CASSEDRGLGSPLHF
-	TRBV11-3	TRBJ2-6	TGTGCCAGCAGCGCAGGGTCGGGTGGGGCCAACGTCCTGACTTTC	CASSAGSGGANVLTF
TRBD1	TRBV4-3	TRBJ1-1	TGCGCCAGCAGCCAAAAGGGACAGGGGAGGACTGAAGCTTTCTTT	CASSQKGQGRTEAFF
TRBD1	TRBV30	TRBJ1-3	TGTGCCTGGACCCGGGACAGAGACGCTTCTTTCTCTGGAAACACCATATATTTT	CAWTRDRDASFSGNTIYF
TRBD1	TRBV7-2	TRBJ1-5	TGTGCCAGCAGCCTAACCACAGGGGGCTGGCAGCCCCAGCATTTT	CASSLTTGGWQPQHF
TRBD1	TRBV30	TRBJ1-2	TGTGCCTGGACGGATGGACAGGACTCTTCCGGCTATGGCTACACCTTC	CAWTDGQDSSGYGYTF
TRBD1	TRBV30	TRBJ1-2	TGTGCCTGGAGTGGGGACAGGGGCCGACTTAACTATGGCTACACCTTC	CAWSGDRGRLNYGYTF
-	TRBV19	TRBJ2-7	TGTGCCCCCGGGGTGGGAGTCAAACCCTACGAGCAGTACTTC	CAPGVGVKPYEQYF
TRBD1	TRBV6-6	TRBJ2-7	TGTGCCAGCAGTTACTCGAACAGGGGCTACGAGCAGTACTTC	CASSYSNRGYEQYF
TRBD1	TRBV9	TRBJ1-4	TGTGCCAGCAGCGCTTCCTCACAGGGGGCGAGGGAAAAACTGTTTTTT	CASSASSQGAREKLFF
TRBD2	TRBV7-9	TRBJ2-7	TGTGCCAGCAGCTTAGTAGCGGGAGACGGGTTGGGTGAGCAGTACTTC	CASSLVAGDGLGEQYF
TRBD2	TRBV7-9	TRBJ2-2	TGTGCCAGCAGCTCCCGTGTGTTAGCGGGGGGAGACACCGGGGAGCTGTTTTTT	CASSSRVLAGGDTGELFF
-	TRBV6-1	TRBJ2-7	TGTGCCAGCGAAACGACAGAGACCTCCTACGAGCAGTACTTC	CASETTETSYEQYF
TRBD1	TRBV11-2	TRBJ1-2	TGTGCCAGCAGCTTGGCCGGGACAGGGCCTGGCTACACCTTC	CASSLAGTGPGYTF
-	TRBV7-9	TRBJ1-1	TGTGCCAGCAGCTTAGGGGGGCTCTCGAACACTGAAGCTTTCTTT	CASSLGGLSNTEAFF
-	TRBV18	TRBJ2-2	TGTGCCAGCTCACCACGGGGCGGCAGAACGAACACCGGGGAGCTGTTTTTT	CASSPRGGRTNTGELFF
TRBD2	TRBV7-3	TRBJ2-2	TGTGCCAGCAGTCCTAGCGGGAGTACCGGGGAGCTGTTTTTT	CASSPSGSTGELFF
TRBD1	TRBV6-1	TRBJ2-7	TGTGCCAGCAGATCGACAGGGCTTCGGTACGAGCAGTACTTC	CASRSTGLRYEQYF
-	TRBV27	TRBJ2-7	TGTGCCAGCAGCCGGGACTCCTACGAGCAGTACTTC	CASSRDSYEQYF
-	TRBV11-3	TRBJ2-2	TGTGCCAGCTCTGCGGGGCCCACGAACACCGGGGAGCTGTTTTTT	CASSAGPTNTGELFF
-	TRBV7-9	TRBJ1-1	TGTGCCAGCAGCTCAGAGCCAGACAGGAACACTGAAGCTTTCTTT	CASSSEPDRNTEAFF
-	TRBV9	TRBJ1-2	TGTGCCAGCAGCGTGTTCGACACCCAGAACTATGGCTACACCTTC	CASSVFDTQNYGYTF
-	TRBV7-2	TRBJ2-7	TGTGCCAGCAGCTTGAGCTCCTACGAGCAGTACTTC	CASSLSSYEQYF